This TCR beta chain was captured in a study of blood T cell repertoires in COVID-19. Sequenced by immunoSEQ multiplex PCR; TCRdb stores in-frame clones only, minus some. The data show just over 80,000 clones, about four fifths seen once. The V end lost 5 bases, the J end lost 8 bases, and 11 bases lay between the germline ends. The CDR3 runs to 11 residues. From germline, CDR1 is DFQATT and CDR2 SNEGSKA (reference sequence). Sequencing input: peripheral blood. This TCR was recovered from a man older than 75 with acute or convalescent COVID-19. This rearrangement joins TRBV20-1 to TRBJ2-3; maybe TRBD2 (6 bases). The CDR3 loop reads CSADRGTTQYF. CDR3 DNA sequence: TGCAGTGCTGACCGGGGGACTACGCAGTATTTT.